Presented here are 27 T cell receptor beta chains from one specimen sequenced in a study of tumor and adjacent non-tumor tissue in lung cancer. TCRbeta libraries were built with three rounds of nested PCR, modified from ARM-PCR. Each CDR3 protein gets one entry after TCRdb re-called the multiplex PCR reads with MiXCR. The sample has tens of thousands of distinct CDR3 sequences, 74% seen once. RNA was extracted from bulk tissue without any cell sorting. The normal lung tissue was taken more than 3 cm from the tumor edge. Sequencing input: distant non-tumor lung tissue. These receptors were collected from an older woman with non-small cell lung cancer.

This chain connects TRBV28 to TRBJ1-1; D ambiguous. This CDR3 is built from 16 residues. V was trimmed by 6 bases and J by 4 bases, leaving 21 bases between them. The germline V gene has CDR1 MDHEN and CDR2 SYDVKM. CDR3 nucleotides: TGTGCCAGCAGAGCCGGTGGGCCCGAGGCAGGCACTGAAGCTTTCTTT. Its translation: CASRAGGPEAGTEAFF.

As for this clonotype: An end of the junction does not agree with germline; a read error may underlie this. The chain recombines TRBV6-2 or TRBV6-3 with TRBJ1-2; D possibly corresponds to TRBD1 (5 bases). Germline V gene data show CDR1 as MNHEY and CDR2 as SVGEGT. The CDR3 sequence is 16 residues long. CDR3 protein: CACSYSRDPSDYGYTF. The CDR3 DNA reads TGTGCCTGCAGTTACTCGAGGGACCCATCCGACTATGGCTACACCTTC.

Of note for this clonotype: The CDR3 end shows no conserved phenylalanine or tryptophan, and so a read error is likely. The chain combines TRBV6-2 or TRBV6-3 with TRBJ1-1; D perhaps matches TRBD1 (5 bases). The CDR3 has 16 residues. CDR1 is MNHEY and CDR2 is SVGEGT in the germline V gene. CDR3 loop: CAGSYSGAGLVTEAFY. The DNA of the CDR3 is TGTGCCGGCAGTTACTCCGGGGCAGGCTTAGTAACTGAAGCTTTCTAT.

This rearrangement joins TRBV28 to TRBJ1-5; D is possibly TRBD1 (5 bases). Trimming took 7 bases from V and 8 from J, leaving 18 bases between them. The CDR3 covers 14 residues. Germline loops: CDR1 MDHEN, CDR2 SYDVKM. This chain's CDR3 is CASNTLDSLEPQHF. CDR3 sequence (DNA): TGTGCCAGCAATACCCTTGACAGCCTGGAGCCCCAGCATTTT. The full variable domain, rest sourced from reference TRBV28 and TRBJ1-5, is DVKVTQSSRYLVKRTGEKVFLECVQDMDHENMFWYRQDPGLGLRLIYFSYDVKMKEKGDIPEGYSVSREKKERFSLILESASTNQTSMYLCASNTLDSLEPQHFGDGTRLSIL.

In the case of this clonotype: A much larger clone lies one base from this, so it may be a read error. This chain connects TRBV6-1 to TRBJ2-3; 7 bases are shared with TRBD1. Germline CDR1 reads MNHNS; CDR2 reads SASEGT. This CDR3 has 14 residues. The CDR3 sequence: CASSISRGTDMQYF. The CDR3 DNA reads as TGTGCCAGCAGTATTAGCAGGGGGACAGATATGCAGTATTTT.

In regard to this clonotype: An end of the junction differs from the germline gene, which may be a read error. The rearrangement uses TRBV6-2 or TRBV6-3 and TRBJ2-7, with TRBD1 matching 8 bases. CDR3 length: 14 residues. CDR1 is MNHEY, CDR2 SVGEGT, per germline. CDR3 bases: TGTGCCAGCGGTTTACAGGGGGACACCTACGAGCAGTATTTC. Residues: CASGLQGDTYEQYF.

The table lists this clonotype with a few counts. Since a much larger clone is just one base distant, this may be a read error. The chain carries TRBV4-1 and TRBJ1-2, with D possibly matching TRBD1 (5 bases). V was trimmed by 3 bases and J by 0 bases, leaving 8 bases between them. Germline CDR1 MGHRA, CDR2 YSYEKL. The CDR3 sequence is 14 residues long. The CDR3 sequence is CASSQTAANYGYTF. The CDR3 DNA sequence: TGCGCCAGCAGCCAGACAGCGGCTAACTATGGCTACACCTTC.

A few counts support this clonotype. One junction end disagrees with the germline gene, perhaps due to a read error. This chain joins TRBV4-3 and TRBJ2-1; no reliable D call. The CDR3 extends over 18 amino acids. Germline V gene sequence: CDR1 LGHNA, CDR2 YSLEER. CDR3 in DNA: TGCGCCAGCAGCCTCCTGTGGCTTGAGACGCCCTTTTACAATGAGCAGTTATTC. Protein product: CASSLLWLETPFYNEQLF.

Details on this clonotype: One junction end does not reproduce the germline sequence, and a read error may be involved. This chain uses TRBV6-5 with TRBJ1-1, with TRBD1 matching over 8 bases. The CDR3 contains 15 residues. In germline, CDR1 is MNHEY, CDR2 SVGAGI. The CDR3, as DNA: TGTACCAGCAGGGATACAGGGGGTTGGGGCACTGAAGCTTTCTTT. Translating gives CTSRDTGGWGTEAFF.

For this clonotype: Its ends do not fully match the called genes, so a read error is possible. V and J are TRBV14 and TRBJ1-2; tentatively, D is TRBD1 (5 bases). Germline V gene sequence: CDR1 SGHDN, CDR2 FVKESK. The CDR3 covers 13 residues. The CDR3 spells CATSHTRDGASTF. In nucleotides, the CDR3 is TGCGCCACCAGCCACACCCGGGACGGGGCTAGCACCTTC.

Regarding this clonotype: Given a much more abundant clone one base away, this may be a read error. The chain couples TRBV5-1 to TRBJ1-2; D not certain. Trimming took off 0 bases at V and 8 bases at J, with 11 bases between the two ends. CDR3 length equals 13 residues. Germline-derived CDR1 and CDR2 are SGHRS and YFSETQ. CDR3 sequence (DNA): TGCGCCAGCAGCTTGGACATGGAAGGGGGCTACACCTTC. Protein: CASSLDMEGGYTF.

With respect to this clonotype: At one boundary the junction diverges from the germline segment, which might be a read error. The chain carries TRBV12-3 or TRBV12-4 and TRBJ2-2; D is undetermined. This CDR3 is 14 amino acids long. CDR3 amino acids: CASSFGQNTEELFF. CDR3 DNA sequence: TGTGCCAGCAGTTTTGGGCAGAACACCGAGGAGCTGTTCTTT.

This clonotype is categorized as medium-sized. The chain employs TRBV6-5 and TRBJ2-7; no definite D call. The V end lost 5 bases, the J end lost 4 bases, and 15 bases lay between the germline ends. Germline CDR1 MNHEY, CDR2 SVGAGI. This CDR3 contains 14 residues. CDR3 loop: CASSRRASLYEQYF. The CDR3 DNA follows: TGTGCCAGCAGTCGCCGGGCTTCACTTTACGAGCAGTACTTC.

As regards this clonotype: No conserved phenylalanine or tryptophan ends this CDR3, so it is likely a read error. The gene calls are TRBV11-2 and TRBJ2-1; possibly TRBD2 for D (8 bases). From germline, CDR1 is SGHAT and CDR2 FQNNGV. The length of the CDR3 is 16 residues. V was trimmed by 5 bases and J by 6 bases, leaving 20 bases between them. The CDR3 region has the DNA TGTGCCAGCAGCACCCACAGGGGACTAGAGAGCAATGAGCAGTTCGTC. Its protein is CASSTHRGLESNEQFV.

This sequence joins TRBV11-3 and TRBJ2-7; a possible D gene is TRBD2 (5 bases). Trimming pared 0 bases from V and 11 bases from J, leaving 17 bases between. This CDR3 is built from 14 residues. Germline V gene sequence: CDR1 SGHNT, CDR2 YENEEA. The CDR3 loop is CASSLDTGTYDEYF. As DNA, the CDR3 is TGTGCCAGCAGCTTAGATACGGGAACGTACGATGAGTACTTC.

Points on this clonotype: An end of the junction does not agree with germline; a read error may underlie this. The V call is TRBV28, the J call TRBJ2-7; D unclear. Germline CDR1 reads MDHEN; CDR2 reads SYDVKM. The CDR3 has 12 amino acids. The CDR3 loop reads CANSFSVGEQYF. The CDR3 coding sequence is TGTGCCAACAGTTTTTCAGTAGGAGAGCAATACTTC. Full variable domain (rest looked up from reference TRBV28 and TRBJ2-7): DVKVTQSSRYLVKRTGEKVFLECVQDMDHENMFWYRQDPGLGLRLIYFSYDVKMKEKGDIPEGYSVSREKKERFSLILESASTNQTSMYLCANSFSVGEQYFGPGTRLTVT.

A word on this clonotype: Its ends do not fully match the called genes, so a read error is possible. The genes are TRBV6-5 and TRBJ2-5; D is tentatively TRBD1 or TRBD2 (5 bases each). The length of the CDR3 is 14 residues. The germline CDR1 and CDR2 sequences are MNHEY and SVGAGI. This chain's CDR3 is CTNSAQGEEETQYF. The CDR3 nucleotides are TGTACCAACAGTGCCCAGGGAGAGGAAGAGACTCAGTACTTC.

By frequency in the sample, this clonotype is medium-sized. V gene TRBV11-2 combines with J gene TRBJ2-1, with D perhaps matching TRBD1 (6 bases). Trimming stripped 4 bases from V and 9 bases from J, with 10 bases between. This CDR3 spans 12 amino acids. CDR1 SGHAT and CDR2 FQNNGV come from the germline V gene. CDR3 coding DNA: TGTGCCAGCAGCTCACAGGGAACTGAGCAGTTCTTC. This sequence encodes CASSSQGTEQFF. The whole variable domain, filled in from reference TRBV11-2 and TRBJ2-1, reads EAGVAQSPRYKIIEKRQSVAFWCNPISGHATLYWYQQILGQGPKLLIQFQNNGVVDDSQLPKDRFSAERLKGVDSTLKIQPAKLEDSAVYLCASSSQGTEQFFGPGTRLTVL.

In its sample, this clonotype was seen once. At one end, the junction sequence differs from germline, possibly due to a read error. The rearrangement links TRBV4-1 to TRBJ1-2, with 8 nucleotides matching TRBD1. This CDR3 is 18 amino acids long. Germline V gene lookup returns CDR1 MGHRA and CDR2 YSYEKL. The CDR3 coding sequence is TGTGCCAGCACCCTAAAGACCGCCACGACAGGGGAGGTCTATGGCTACACCTTC. Translating gives CASTLKTATTGEVYGYTF.

As for this clonotype: This could be a read error, since a much larger clone is one nucleotide away. The chain joins TRBV7-3 to TRBJ2-6; D is possibly TRBD1 (5 bases). V shed 5 bases and J shed 9 bases, with 8 bases lying between them. The CDR3 extends over 12 amino acids. Germline CDR1 is SGHTA and CDR2 is FQGTGA. CDR3 DNA: TGTGCCAGCAGCGGAACAGGCAACGTCCTGACTTTC. Amino acid sequence: CASSGTGNVLTF.

Points on this clonotype: An end of the junction differs from the germline gene, which may be a read error. The chain joins TRBV4-1 to TRBJ2-2, with D maybe TRBD2 (7 bases). The CDR3 runs 15 residues. Germline V lookup: CDR1 MGHRA, CDR2 YSYEKL. CDR3 sequence: CASNYRGGDTGEPFF. The DNA of the CDR3 is TGCGCCAGCAACTATAGGGGGGGGGACACCGGGGAGCCGTTTTTT.

A note on this clonotype: The junction differs from germline at one of its ends, possibly a read error. The J gene is TRBJ2-1, the V gene TRBV4-3; 14 bases fit TRBD2. The CDR3 sequence is 19 residues long. CDR1 and CDR2 from the germline V gene are LGHNA and YSLEER. CDR3 loop: CASSQYGTSGSIAYNGQFF. Here the CDR3 DNA reads TGTGCCAGCAGCCAGTATGGGACTAGCGGGAGTATAGCCTACAATGGGCAGTTTTTC.

The chain combines TRBV11-2 with TRBJ1-3; tentative D call: TRBD1 (6 bases). In germline, CDR1 is SGHAT, CDR2 FQNNGV. The CDR3 length is 17 residues. The germline V and J ends were trimmed by 1 base and 1 base, with 14 bases remaining between them. The CDR3 coding sequence is TGTGCCAGCAGCTTAGTGTCTGGGGGGGCTTCTGGAAACACCATATATTTT. It yields the protein CASSLVSGGASGNTIYF.

Regarding this clonotype: Sequence at one end of the junction differs from germline and may be a read error. The chain employs TRBV11-3 and TRBJ2-7; no definite D call. The germline V gene has CDR1 SGHNT and CDR2 YENEEA. The CDR3 loop spans 14 amino acids. CDR3 sequence reads: CAISLDTRTHEQYF. The CDR3 DNA is TGTGCCATCAGCTTAGATACGAGAACCCACGAGCAGTACTTC.

This clonotype has only a few counts. The CDR3 carries no conserved terminal phenylalanine or tryptophan, so it likely arises from a read error. V and J are TRBV6-2 or TRBV6-3 and TRBJ2-4, with unresolved D. The germline CDR1 and CDR2 sequences are MNHEY and SVGEGT. CDR3 size: 13 residues. Trimming pared 2 bases from V and 10 bases from J, leaving 12 bases between. The CDR3 protein is CASSYDVRNIQYL. The CDR3 DNA follows: TGTGCCAGCAGTTACGATGTCCGAAATATTCAGTACTTG.

Of note for this clonotype: A much larger clone is a single base away; this may be a read error. The chain carries TRBV11-2 and TRBJ1-2; the D is unclear. The germline gives CDR1 SGHAT, CDR2 FQNNGV. The CDR3 length is 13 residues. CDR3 amino acids: CVSSLDRTRGYTF. The CDR3 nucleotides read TGTGTCAGCAGCTTGGACCGAACAAGAGGCTACACCTTC.

This chain joins TRBV14 and TRBJ2-2; D is perhaps TRBD2 (7 bases). The CDR3 contains 16 residues. V was trimmed by 7 bases and J by 0 bases, leaving 15 bases between them. Germline V gene sequence: CDR1 SGHDN, CDR2 FVKESK. In DNA form, the CDR3 reads TGTGCCAGCATCCATCGGGGGGCCTCGAACACCGGGGAGCTGTTTTTT. Its protein is CASIHRGASNTGELFF.